Below are 14 T cell receptor beta chains sequenced from a single sample in a study of T cell responses to AZD1222 COVID-19 vaccine. Clones were read by immunoSEQ multiplex PCR, and TCRdb kept only the in-frame ones, dropping some. The sample consists of about 140,000 clones, around 92% of them appearing once. The sample here was peripheral blood, taken 28 days after the second AZD1222 dose. The receptor set was obtained from an adult who received the AZD1222 COVID-19 vaccine.

The chain is built from TRBV3-1 (or the pseudogene TRBV3-2) and TRBJ1-1; D is unclear. CDR1 is LGHDT, CDR2 YNNKEL, per germline (reference sequence). Between the trimmed V and J ends, which lost 1 base and 0 bases, there was a span of 6 bases. The CDR3 is made up of 14 amino acids. The CDR3 sequence is CASSQVHLNTEAFF. The CDR3 nucleotides read TGTGCCAGCAGCCAAGTCCACTTGAACACTGAAGCTTTCTTT.

This clone was counted once. This rearrangement joins TRBV5-3 to TRBJ1-5; D might be TRBD1 (6 bases). TRBV5-3 is placed among ORFs of uncertain function. The CDR3 extends over 16 amino acids. The ends were cut back, 0 bases at V and 3 bases at J, with 13 bases in the middle. Here the CDR3 reads CARSLVVRGHNQPQHF. CDR3 coding DNA: TGTGCCAGAAGCTTGGTGGTCAGGGGACACAATCAGCCCCAGCATTTT.

V usage is TRBV6-5 and J usage is TRBJ1-2; D is perhaps TRBD1 (5 bases). Trimming removed 1 base at V and 3 bases at J, with 9 bases between. Germline lookup yields CDR1 MNHEY and CDR2 SVGAGI. This CDR3 is 14 amino acids long. The CDR3 spells CASSYFGADYGYTF. The CDR3 coding sequence is TGTGCCAGCAGTTACTTCGGGGCAGACTATGGCTACACCTTC.

This clone was seen once. The V call is TRBV28, the J call TRBJ1-5; D gene ambiguous. Germline V CDR1 and CDR2: MDHEN, SYDVKM. This CDR3 is 14 amino acids long. Between the trimmed V and J ends, which lost 3 bases and 5 bases, there was a span of 11 bases. The CDR3 protein is CASSFNRAYQPQHF. The CDR3 nucleotides are TGTGCCAGCAGTTTTAACCGGGCTTATCAGCCCCAGCATTTT.

V usage is TRBV5-8 and J usage is TRBJ1-6, with D perhaps matching TRBD1 (5 bases). Trimming took 0 bases from V and 4 from J, leaving 8 bases between them. Germline CDR1 reads SGHTS; CDR2 reads YDEGEE. The length of the CDR3 is 15 residues. CDR3 bases: TGTGCCAGCAGCTTGGTGACAGCGTATAATTCACCCCTCCACTTT. Amino acid sequence: CASSLVTAYNSPLHF.

The V call is TRBV27, the J call TRBJ1-1; D is unresolved. Looked up from germline, CDR1 is MNHEY and CDR2 is SMNVEV (reference sequence). The CDR3 covers 14 residues. V lost 0 bases and J 4 bases, leaving 9 bases between the germline ends. The CDR3 is CASSLSRVTTEAFF. CDR3 sequence (DNA): TGTGCCAGCAGTTTATCGCGGGTGACCACTGAAGCTTTCTTT.

This chain joins TRBV24-1 and TRBJ2-2; 7 bases map to TRBD2. Germline values: CDR1 KGHDR, CDR2 SFDVKD. V shed 0 bases and J 3 bases; nucleotides not matched to a gene: 6. There are 17 residues in the CDR3. The chain's CDR3 is CATSDLRASGHTGELFF. DNA for the CDR3: TGTGCCACCAGTGATTTGCGGGCTAGCGGTCACACCGGGGAGCTGTTTTTT.

The chain joins TRBV19 to TRBJ2-7; TRBD2 matches at 10 bases. This CDR3 contains 16 residues. In germline, CDR1 is LNHDA, CDR2 SQIVND (reference sequence). V was pared by 3 bases and J by 2 bases, with 7 bases of the junction left unmatched. In nucleotides, the CDR3 is TGTGCCAGTAGTATTTCAGCGGGAGGGACAGCCTACGAGCAGTACTTC. It codes for CASSISAGGTAYEQYF.

This chain links TRBV6-1 with TRBJ1-2; no definite D call. The germline V and J ends were trimmed by 5 bases and 7 bases, with 17 bases remaining between them. The CDR3 totals 14 residues. Germline CDR1 MNHNS, CDR2 SASEGT. CDR3 sequence: CASSPMDRQIGYTF. DNA of the CDR3: TGTGCCAGCAGTCCGATGGACCGGCAGATTGGCTACACCTTC.

The J gene is TRBJ1-3, the V gene TRBV4-1, with D hard to call. The CDR3 extends over 15 amino acids. V was trimmed by 0 bases and J by 0 bases, leaving 6 bases between them. The germline gives CDR1 MGHRA, CDR2 YSYEKL. CDR3 amino acids: CASSQDAFSGNTIYF. The DNA for the CDR3 is TGCGCCAGCAGCCAAGACGCGTTCTCTGGAAACACCATATATTTT.

J is TRBJ2-3 and V is TRBV3-1 (or the pseudogene TRBV3-2), with D perhaps matching TRBD2 (5 bases). V was trimmed by 5 bases and J by 0 bases, leaving 12 bases between them. The CDR3 totals 15 residues. Germline V gene lookup returns CDR1 LGHDT and CDR2 YNNKEL (reference sequence). CDR3 DNA: TGTGCCAGCAGCGATAGCGTTACTAGCACAGATACGCAGTATTTT. It is translated as CASSDSVTSTDTQYF.

The V call is TRBV6-6, the J call TRBJ2-1; no definite D call. Germline loops: CDR1 MNHNY, CDR2 SVGAGI (reference sequence). V gave up 5 bases and J gave up 6 bases, with 11 bases separating them. The CDR3 is 13 residues long. Here the CDR3 DNA reads TGTGCCAGCAGTGCGAAGATCGGCAATGAGCAGTTCTTC. This codes for CASSAKIGNEQFF.

The rearrangement links TRBV15 to TRBJ1-2; D perhaps matches TRBD1 (6 bases). Germline CDR1 reads LNHNV; CDR2 reads YYDKDF (reference sequence). Trimming pared 1 base from V and 4 bases from J, leaving 10 bases between. The CDR3 spans 14 residues. CDR3 sequence: CATSRGGQSYGYTF. Here the CDR3 DNA reads TGTGCCACCAGCAGAGGAGGACAGAGCTATGGCTACACCTTC.

This clone has only one observation. This chain connects TRBV24-1 to TRBJ1-5; D possibly corresponds to TRBD1 (5 bases). The germline V gene encodes CDR1 KGHDR and CDR2 SFDVKD. The V gene lost 4 bases and the J gene lost 7 bases, with 10 bases spanning the gap. This CDR3 spans 13 amino acids. The CDR3 loop reads CATSDRELQPQHF. The CDR3 nucleotides are TGTGCCACCAGTGACAGGGAACTCCAGCCCCAGCATTTT.